Sequencing of this TCR beta chain was carried out in a study of OX40 agonist ivuxolimab in advanced cancers. Study information: An agonistic human IgG2 monoclonal antibody against OX40 (CD134) was given.

Anyone with autoimmune disease history or systemic immunosuppression was excluded. Sequencing used immunoSEQ multiplex PCR; TCRdb keeps in-frame clones, though not all of them. In the table there are around 72,000 clones, approximately 81% of which are singletons. The CDR3 runs 13 residues. The trim removed 7 bases at V and 10 bases at J, leaving 9 bases unmatched. The germline V gene has CDR1 MNHEY and CDR2 SMNVEV (reference sequence). The sample was CD4+ or CD8+ T cells sorted from blood, taken in a trial of the OX40 agonist ivuxolimab. The genes are TRBV27 and TRBJ2-1; 8 bases are shared with TRBD2. This sequence originates from an adult with an advanced solid tumor such as melanoma, head and neck, liver or kidney cancer. The CDR3 bases are TGTGCCAGCAATCCTAGCGGGTCGGGGGAGCAGTTCTTC. The encoded protein is CASNPSGSGEQFF.